This T cell receptor (beta chain) was recovered during a study of preoperative IRX-2 immunotherapy in early breast cancer. This CDR3 has 18 residues. Trimming took off 6 bases at V and 0 bases at J, with 21 bases between the two ends. Treatment specified: preoperative locoregional IRX-2 cytokine immunotherapy. TCRdb's copy holds only in-frame clones and misses some; the assay was immunoSEQ multiplex PCR. The data show 20,000 to 30,000 clones, 65% to 85% seen once. The sequence was collected from a human donor with breast cancer. The V call is TRBV23-1, the J call TRBJ2-1; the D gene is possibly TRBD2 (5 bases). TRBV23-1 is labeled an ORF, and its function is uncertain. This sample comprised lymph node tissue, obtained before IRX-2 immunotherapy. CDR3 nucleotides: TGCGCCAGCAGCCAAGACGGGGTCCGGGCAGGCTCCTACAATGAGCAGTTCTTC. The encoded protein is CASSQDGVRAGSYNEQFF.